This is a list of T cell receptor beta chains from one sample in a study of immune heterogeneity within non-small cell lung tumors. TCRdb re-called the multiplex PCR reads with MiXCR, one entry per CDR3 protein. The sample records 3,000 or so distinct CDR3 sequences, about half being singletons. Sequenced material: lung tumor tissue. The receptors stem from a man aged 65 to 85 with non-small cell lung cancer. Each CDR3 is given with its conserved first and last residue. The D gene is left open where the match is weak. Clone size is stated in some rows and not others, as once, few, many or a class when expanded.

D gene	V gene	clone size	J gene	CDR3 DNA	CDR3 protein
NA	TRBV6-1	few	TRBJ1-3	TGTGCCAGCAGTGACGGGACGGACTCTGGAAACACCATATATTTT	CASSDGTDSGNTIYF
NA	TRBV28	once	TRBJ2-5	TGTGCCAGCAGTGACAGCCAAGATACCCAGTACTTC	CASSDSQDTQYF
NA	TRBV7-3	few	TRBJ2-3	TGTGCCAGCAGCTTAACGGGGACCGGGGAAGATACGCAGTATTTT	CASSLTGTGEDTQYF
NA	TRBV30	NA	TRBJ1-2	TGTGCCTGGGGGGACCCCTATGGCTACACCTTC	CAWGDPYGYTF
TRBD1	TRBV24-1	NA	TRBJ2-7	TGTGCCACCAGTGCCCGGGACAGGGGCTACGAGCAGTACTTC	CATSARDRGYEQYF
TRBD1	TRBV4-3	NA	TRBJ2-4	TGCGCCAGCAGCCAAGACCCCGGGACAGGGATGGCCAAAAACATTCAGTACTTC	CASSQDPGTGMAKNIQYF
TRBD1	TRBV28	few	TRBJ2-7	TGTGCCAGCAGTTTATATTTTGGAAGGACAGGGACCGCCTACGAGCAGTACTTC	CASSLYFGRTGTAYEQYF
TRBD2	TRBV4-2	large	TRBJ2-7	TGTGCCAGCAGCCAAGACCACCCGGGTCTAGCGGGAGGGAGCTCCTACGAGCAGTACTTC	CASSQDHPGLAGGSSYEQYF
NA	TRBV9	NA	TRBJ2-1	TGTGCCAGCAGCGTGGGCGTTGAGCAGTTCTTC	CASSVGVEQFF
TRBD2	TRBV2	few	TRBJ2-7	TGTGCCAGCAGTGAAGGACTAGCGGGATCCTACGAGCAGTACTTC	CASSEGLAGSYEQYF
NA	TRBV2	NA	TRBJ1-4	TGTGCCAGCAGTGAAGGCGGTGGAAAACTGTTTTTT	CASSEGGGKLFF
NA	TRBV28	NA	TRBJ1-5	TGTACCAGCAGTTGGACAAATCAGCCCCAGCATTTT	CTSSWTNQPQHF
NA	TRBV6-1	NA	TRBJ2-2	TGTGCCAGCAGTTCAGTTACAACCGGGGAGCTGTTTTTT	CASSSVTTGELFF
NA	TRBV15	few	TRBJ2-2	TGTGCCACCAGCCGCCGAGCGAGGGCTGGCACCGGGGAGCTGTTTTTT	CATSRRARAGTGELFF
NA	TRBV6-5	NA	TRBJ2-7	TGTGCCAGCACCTCGATAAACGAGCAGTACTTC	CASTSINEQYF
NA	TRBV7-9	NA	TRBJ2-7	TGTGCCAGCAGCGACCCCAGGGGACACGAGCAGTACTTC	CASSDPRGHEQYF
NA	TRBV5-5	few	TRBJ2-7	TGTGCCAGCAGCTTAGGACAGCGGATAGAGCAGTACTTC	CASSLGQRIEQYF
TRBD2	TRBV25-1	NA	TRBJ2-3	TGTGCCAGCAGTGAATTTACTAGCGGAAGCACAGATACGCAGTATTTT	CASSEFTSGSTDTQYF
NA	TRBV10-3	once	TRBJ2-1	TGTGCCATCAGTGAGTCTTCCCCTGGGTCCTACAATGAGCAGTTCTTC	CAISESSPGSYNEQFF
NA	TRBV2	few	TRBJ2-5	TGTGCCAGCAGTGAAGCGGAGGGGGAGACCCAGTACTTC	CASSEAEGETQYF
NA	TRBV20-1	NA	TRBJ2-1	TGCAGTGCTAGGATGGTAGCGAATGAGCAGTTCTTC	CSARMVANEQFF
NA	TRBV7-3	NA	TRBJ2-3	TGTGCCAGCAGCTTAATGGGGGGCACAGATACGCAGTATTTT	CASSLMGGTDTQYF
NA	TRBV11-2	large	TRBJ2-5	TGTGCCAGCAGCTTATATTCTGAAATGGGAGCCCAGTACTTC	CASSLYSEMGAQYF
TRBD1	TRBV28	NA	TRBJ1-6	TGTGCCAGCTGTCCCGGGACAGGGAACTATTCACCCCTCCACTTT	CASCPGTGNYSPLHF
NA	TRBV6-1	once	TRBJ2-3	TGTGCCAGCAGTCCTAACACAGATACGCAGTATTTT	CASSPNTDTQYF
NA	TRBV10-3	NA	TRBJ2-3	TGTGCCATAGGCGCAGATACGCAGTATTTT	CAIGADTQYF
NA	TRBV20-1	few	TRBJ2-1	TGCAGTGGCGTCGGGGGTTCCTACAATGAGCAGTTCTTC	CSGVGGSYNEQFF
NA	TRBV7-9	NA	TRBJ1-5	TGTGCCAGCAGCTTAGGCGGGGAAGGTCAGCCCCAGCATTTT	CASSLGGEGQPQHF